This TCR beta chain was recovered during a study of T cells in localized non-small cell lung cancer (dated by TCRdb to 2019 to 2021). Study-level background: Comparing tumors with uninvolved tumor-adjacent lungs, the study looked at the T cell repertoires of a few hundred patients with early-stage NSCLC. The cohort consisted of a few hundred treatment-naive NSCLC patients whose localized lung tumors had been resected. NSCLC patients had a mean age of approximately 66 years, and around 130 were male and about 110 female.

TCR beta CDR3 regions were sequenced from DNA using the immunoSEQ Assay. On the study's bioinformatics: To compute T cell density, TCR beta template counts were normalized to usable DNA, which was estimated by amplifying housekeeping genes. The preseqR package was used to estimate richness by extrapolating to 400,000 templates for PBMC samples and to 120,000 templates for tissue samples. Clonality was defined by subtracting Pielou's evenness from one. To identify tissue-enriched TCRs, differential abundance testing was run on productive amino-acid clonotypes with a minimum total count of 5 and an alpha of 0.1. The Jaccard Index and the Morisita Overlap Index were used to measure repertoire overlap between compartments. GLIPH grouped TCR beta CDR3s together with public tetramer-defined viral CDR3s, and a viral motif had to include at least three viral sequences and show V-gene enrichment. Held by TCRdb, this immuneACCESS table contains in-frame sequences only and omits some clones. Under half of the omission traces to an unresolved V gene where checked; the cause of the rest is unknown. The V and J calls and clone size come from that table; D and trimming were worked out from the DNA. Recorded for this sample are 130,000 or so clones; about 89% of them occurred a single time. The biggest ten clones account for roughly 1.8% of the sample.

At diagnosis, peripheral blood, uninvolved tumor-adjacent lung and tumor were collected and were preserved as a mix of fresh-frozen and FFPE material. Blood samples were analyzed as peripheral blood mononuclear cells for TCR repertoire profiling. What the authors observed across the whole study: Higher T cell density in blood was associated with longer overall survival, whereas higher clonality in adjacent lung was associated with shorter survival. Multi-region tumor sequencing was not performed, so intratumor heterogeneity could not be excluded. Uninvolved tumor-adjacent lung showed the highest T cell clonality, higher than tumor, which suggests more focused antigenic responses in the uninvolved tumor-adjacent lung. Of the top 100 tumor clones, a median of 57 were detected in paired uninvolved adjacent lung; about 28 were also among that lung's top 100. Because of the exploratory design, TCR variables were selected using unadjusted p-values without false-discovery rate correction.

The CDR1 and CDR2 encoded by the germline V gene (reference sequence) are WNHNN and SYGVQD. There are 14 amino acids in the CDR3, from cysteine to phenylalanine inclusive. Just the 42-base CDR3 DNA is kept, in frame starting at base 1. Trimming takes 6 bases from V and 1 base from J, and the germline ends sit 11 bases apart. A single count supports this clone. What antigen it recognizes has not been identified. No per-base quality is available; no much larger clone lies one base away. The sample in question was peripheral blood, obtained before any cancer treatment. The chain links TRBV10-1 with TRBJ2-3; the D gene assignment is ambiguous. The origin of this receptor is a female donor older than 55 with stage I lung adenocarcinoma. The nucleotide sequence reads TGCGCCAGCAGGCCCGCAATTGGCACAGATACGCAGTATTTT. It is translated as CASRPAIGTDTQYF.